The following is a T cell receptor beta chain sequence with its context. Antigen specificity is unknown. This specimen belongs to a study of early T cells in non-severe SARS-CoV-2 infection. Study information: Unpaired chains resulted from sequencing bulk RNA of unsorted whole blood.

The CDR3 is 12 amino acids. Trimming shortened V by 0 bases and J by 7 bases, and 5 bases separated the two germline ends. The germline CDR1 and CDR2 sequences are SGHRS and YFSETQ. Overall study findings and caveats: Anti-spike CD8 responses were favored in VDJdb matching, and private and CD4 specificities were missed.

TCRdb used MiXCR to reprocess the 5' RACE reads, holding one entry per CDR3 protein. The table shows almost 30,000 distinct CDR3 sequences, with more than 4.5% occurring only once. The chain combines TRBV5-1 with TRBJ2-1; D unclear. The receptor's source is an adult who was a healthcare worker with PCR-confirmed SARS-CoV-2 infection or an uninfected control (not recorded which). The sequenced material came from whole blood. The CDR3 region is CASSLDGNEQFF. The CDR3 DNA reads TGCGCCAGCAGCTTGGATGGGAATGAGCAGTTCTTC.